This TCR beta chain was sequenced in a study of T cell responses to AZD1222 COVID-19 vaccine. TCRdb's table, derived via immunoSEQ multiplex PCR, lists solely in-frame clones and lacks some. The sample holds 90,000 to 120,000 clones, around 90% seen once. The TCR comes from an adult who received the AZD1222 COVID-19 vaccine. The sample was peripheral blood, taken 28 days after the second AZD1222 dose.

The CDR3 protein is CASRGDQLSQHF. The CDR3 DNA follows: TGTGCCAGCCGAGGGGATCAATTGTCCCAGCATTTT. The chain links TRBV12-3 or TRBV12-4 to TRBJ1-5; tentative D call: TRBD1 (5 bases). Trimming left V 8 bases short and J 11 bases short, with 16 bases between. CDR3 size: 12 residues.